A single sample is the source of the 7 T cell receptor beta chains below, sequenced in a study of blood T cell repertoires in COVID-19. Using immunoSEQ multiplex PCR, the repertoire was profiled, and TCRdb retains in-frame clones only, with some absent. Of about 58,000 clones listed, about 85% are singletons. Specimen: peripheral blood. All receptors come from a woman aged 70 to 79 with active COVID-19.

V gene TRBV5-4 combines with J gene TRBJ2-5, with D unclear. This CDR3 is 14 amino acids long. Looked up from germline, CDR1 is SGHNT and CDR2 is YYREEE (reference sequence). V was cut by 0 bases and J by 5 bases, with 11 bases left in between. For the CDR3, the DNA is TGTGCCAGCAGCTTGGACAAGGCGGCGGAGACCCAGTACTTC. Amino acid sequence: CASSLDKAAETQYF.

The chain recombines TRBV28 with TRBJ2-7; 7 bases are a match to TRBD1. Germline V gene sequence: CDR1 MDHEN, CDR2 SYDVKM. This CDR3 contains 14 residues. V shed 6 bases and J 2 bases; nucleotides not matched to a gene: 7. The CDR3, as DNA: TGTGCCAGCAGACAAACAGGGGTAACCTACGAGCAGTACTTC. Its protein is CASRQTGVTYEQYF.

J is TRBJ2-7 and V is TRBV14; perhaps TRBD1 as D (7 bases). Germline lookup yields CDR1 SGHDN and CDR2 FVKESK. The CDR3 covers 13 residues. Trimming removed 2 bases from V and 6 bases from J, with 11 bases in between. The CDR3 region has the DNA TGTGCCAGCAGCCAACAGGGGGGCAGCGAGCAGTACTTC. Translating gives CASSQQGGSEQYF.

The rearrangement uses TRBV18 and TRBJ1-4; D may be TRBD1 (5 bases). The V end was cut by 1 base, the J end by 8 bases, with 11 bases between. The CDR3 spans 14 residues. CDR1 is KGHSH and CDR2 is LQKENI in the germline V gene. CDR3 bases: TGTGCCAGCTCACCACGGCAGGGTGAAGAAAAACTGTTTTTT. Translation: CASSPRQGEEKLFF.

This clone has only a few counts. The chain combines TRBV4-1 with TRBJ2-5; 7 bases map to TRBD2. The V gene end was trimmed by 4 bases and the J gene end by 4 bases; junction bases not matched to a gene: 6. This CDR3 contains 14 residues. CDR1 is MGHRA, CDR2 YSYEKL, per germline. DNA of the CDR3: TGCGCCAGCAGCCCGGGACTACCTGGAGAGACCCAGTACTTC. As protein: CASSPGLPGETQYF.

This clone was observed a handful of times. The chain carries TRBV10-2 and TRBJ2-7; perhaps TRBD1 as D (5 bases). The CDR3 is made up of 16 amino acids. The germline V gene encodes CDR1 WSHSY and CDR2 SAAADI. The V gene lost 2 bases and the J gene lost 0 bases, with 14 bases spanning the gap. The CDR3 here is CASSEIGDLPSYEQYF. The DNA of the CDR3 is TGCGCCAGCAGTGAGATAGGGGATTTGCCCTCCTACGAGCAGTACTTC.

The chain joins TRBV2 to TRBJ2-5; D might be TRBD2 (7 bases). The germline V and J ends were trimmed by 4 bases and 3 bases, with 27 bases remaining between them. Germline-derived CDR1 and CDR2 are SNHLY and FYNNEI. The CDR3 consists of 19 residues. The CDR3 DNA reads TGTGCCAGCAGTGTAGGGGGGGGATTCGGCGGGAGTAGAGAAGAGACCCAGTACTTC. Translation: CASSVGGGFGGSREETQYF. Filled out from reference TRBV2 and TRBJ2-5, the complete variable domain reads EPEVTQTPSHQVTQMGQEVILRCVPISNHLYFYWYRQILGQKVEFLVSFYNNEISEKSEIFDDQFSVERPDGSNFTLKIRSTKLEDSAMYFCASSVGGGFGGSREETQYFGPGTRLLVL.